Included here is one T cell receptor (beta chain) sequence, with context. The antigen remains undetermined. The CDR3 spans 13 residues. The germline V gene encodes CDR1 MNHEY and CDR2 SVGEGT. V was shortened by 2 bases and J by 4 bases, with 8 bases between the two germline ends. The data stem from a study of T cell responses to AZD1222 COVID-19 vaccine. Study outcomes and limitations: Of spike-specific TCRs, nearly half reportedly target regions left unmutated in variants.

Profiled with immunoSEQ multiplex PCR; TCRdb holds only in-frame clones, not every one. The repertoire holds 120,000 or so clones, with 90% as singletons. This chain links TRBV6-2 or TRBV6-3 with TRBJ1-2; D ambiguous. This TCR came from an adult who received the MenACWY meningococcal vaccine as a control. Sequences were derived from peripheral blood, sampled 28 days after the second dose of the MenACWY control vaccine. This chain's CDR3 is CASSYQSPYGYTF. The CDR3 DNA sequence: TGTGCCAGCAGTTACCAAAGTCCCTATGGCTACACCTTC.